This TCR beta chain is drawn from a study of beta chain features in type 1 diabetes. Study-level information: Age, gender and cell yields were alike across patients and healthy donors. Notes on the study in general: There was a moderate but significant shortening of TCRB CDR3s in all four CD4+ subsets of Type 1 diabetes patients. Reduced insertions and increased deletions marked VDJ junctions in type 1 diabetes patients.

All of the isolated RNA was reverse transcribed, so expressed TCRB transcripts were sequenced. The repertoire was sequenced with immunoSEQ multiplex PCR; TCRdb's copy has only in-frame clones and lacks some. Of 400,000 to 450,000 clones in the sample, approximately 15% are singletons; the top ten hold under 0.04%. CD45RO/CCR7/CD25/CD127/CD95/CD27 separated CD4+ naive, central memory, regulatory and stem cell-like memory cells by sorting. CDR1 PRHDT and CDR2 FYEKMQ come from the germline V gene (reference sequence). This CDR3 has 15 amino acids. Comments on this clone: Its antigen is still unknown. A junction end diverges from the germline sequence, so it may reflect a read error.

Sequenced sample: naive CD4+ T cells from blood. This TCR was recovered from a man between 25 and 39 years old in good health. The rearrangement uses TRBV13 and TRBJ1-5; 10 bases fit TRBD1. The CDR3 loop is CASSLGTGGNQPQHF. The CDR3 nucleotides are TGTGCCAGCAGCCTAGGGACAGGGGGCAATCAGCCCCAGCATTTT. Full variable domain (remainder filled in from reference TRBV13 and TRBJ1-5): AAGVIQSPRHLIKEKRETATLKCYPIPRHDTVYWYQQGPGQDPQFLISFYEKMQSDKGSIPDRFSAQQFSDYHSELNMSSLELGDSALYFCASSLGTGGNQPQHFGDGTRLSIL.